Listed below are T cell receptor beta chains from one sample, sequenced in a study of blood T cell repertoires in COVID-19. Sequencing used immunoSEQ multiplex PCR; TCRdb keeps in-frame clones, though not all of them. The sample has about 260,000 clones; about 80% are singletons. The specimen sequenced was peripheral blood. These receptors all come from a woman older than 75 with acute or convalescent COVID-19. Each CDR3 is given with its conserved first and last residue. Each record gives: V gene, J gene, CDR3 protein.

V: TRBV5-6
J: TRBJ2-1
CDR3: CASSLQVLSEQFF

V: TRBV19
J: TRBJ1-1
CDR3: CASRTEGDEAFF

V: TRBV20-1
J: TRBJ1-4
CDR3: CSASGGRASNEKLFF

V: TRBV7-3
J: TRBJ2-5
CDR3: CASSPSPRAGETQYF

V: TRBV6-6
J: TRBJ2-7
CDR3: CASSYSPRDYEQYF

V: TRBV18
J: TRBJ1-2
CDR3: CASQGTGGNYGYTF

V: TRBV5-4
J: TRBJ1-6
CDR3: CASSLRSPYNSPLHF

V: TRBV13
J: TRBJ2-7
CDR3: CASSLKAGLAGGVNEQYF

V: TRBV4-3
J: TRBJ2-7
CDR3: CASSQTTARGEQYF

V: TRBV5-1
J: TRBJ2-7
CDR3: CASTPNWDSTYEQYF

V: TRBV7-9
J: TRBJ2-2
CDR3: CASSLGGSGSPGELFF

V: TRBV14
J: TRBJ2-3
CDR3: CASSQDRLAGGETQITQYF

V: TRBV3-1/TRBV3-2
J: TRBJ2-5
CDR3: CASSQPSGFQETQYF

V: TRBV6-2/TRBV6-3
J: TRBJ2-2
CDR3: CASSSHSGRFNGELFF

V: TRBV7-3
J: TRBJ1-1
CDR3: CASSSQGAHTEAFF

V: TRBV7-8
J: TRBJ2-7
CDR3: CASSLVRTGYEQYF

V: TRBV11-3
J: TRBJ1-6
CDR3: CASSLGREAPLHF

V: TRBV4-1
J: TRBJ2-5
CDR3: CASSQAFVSSGQETQYF

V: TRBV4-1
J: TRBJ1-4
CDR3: CASSQITGQGEKLFF

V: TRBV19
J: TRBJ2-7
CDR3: CASTDSDRYEQYF

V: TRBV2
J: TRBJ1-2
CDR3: CASSVANYGYTF

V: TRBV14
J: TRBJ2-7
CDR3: CASSQRTGGISRYEQYF

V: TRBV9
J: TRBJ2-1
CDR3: CASSATSGSFYEQFF

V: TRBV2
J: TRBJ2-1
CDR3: CASSYSGTSGGPTYNEQFF

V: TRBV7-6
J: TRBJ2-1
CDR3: CASSLFKQGAGSYNEQFF

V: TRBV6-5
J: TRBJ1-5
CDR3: CASSPETGGLQPQHF

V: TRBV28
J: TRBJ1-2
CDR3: CASSLWTGNYGYTF

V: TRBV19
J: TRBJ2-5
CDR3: CASSRTSGGTEETQYF

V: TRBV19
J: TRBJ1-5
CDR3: CASRKRGDRLNQPQHF

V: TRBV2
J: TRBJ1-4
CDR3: CASSEEGAELGKLFF

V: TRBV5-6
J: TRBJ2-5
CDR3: CASSSTVQETQYF

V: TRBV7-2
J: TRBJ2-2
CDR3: CASRLAGGPNTGELFF

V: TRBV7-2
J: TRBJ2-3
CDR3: CASSPVGGTTDTQYF

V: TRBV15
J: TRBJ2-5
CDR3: CATSRGQVQETQYF

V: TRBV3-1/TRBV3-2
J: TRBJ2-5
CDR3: CASGRGNCETQYF

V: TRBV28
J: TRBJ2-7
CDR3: CASSLYRAQPYEQYF

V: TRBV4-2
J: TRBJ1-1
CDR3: CASSQGTGTTLYEAFF

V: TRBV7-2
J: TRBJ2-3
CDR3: CASSLGGSDTQYF

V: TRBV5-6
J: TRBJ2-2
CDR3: CASSLAPQNTGELFF

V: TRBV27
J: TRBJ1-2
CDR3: CASSPIAPRDNGYTF

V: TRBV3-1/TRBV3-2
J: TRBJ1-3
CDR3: CASSRQGARNTIYF